A selection of T cell receptor beta chains follows, all from one sample in a study of T cell repertoires in cytomegalovirus infection. TCRdb analysed the reads with MiXCR anew, one entry per CDR3 protein. The profile shows a few hundred thousand distinct CDR3 sequences, around 9% of them singletons. The specimen was PBMCs. The receptors were sampled from a human donor in good health (CMV status not recorded). Some clones in this sample may be carry-over from other donors' samples. CDR3s include the opening cysteine and the closing phenylalanine or tryptophan. Fields, in order: clone size, J gene, D gene, V gene, CDR3 DNA, CDR3 protein. D genes are given only for firm matches. Clone size is not always given. Where it is, it says once, few, many or a class for expanded clones.

>many|TRBJ1-2|-|TRBV18
TGTGCCAGCTCACCGAGAAACTATGGCTACACCTTC
CASSPRNYGYTF
>many|TRBJ1-1|-|TRBV29-1
TGCAGCGTTGGCTCCTCTAAGACTGAAGCTTTCTTT
CSVGSSKTEAFF
>many|TRBJ2-5|-|TRBV12-3/TRBV12-4
TGTGCCAGCAGTTTCTGGCGTCCGGGGGAGACCCAGTACTTC
CASSFWRPGETQYF
>-|TRBJ2-5|-|TRBV28
TGTGCCACCATTCCTAGTGGAGCGATCGCAGAGACCCAGTACTTC
CATIPSGAIAETQYF
>-|TRBJ1-5|-|TRBV2
TGTGCCAGCAGTGGGGGACGCCAGGGAAGCAATCAGCCCCAGCATTTT
CASSGGRQGSNQPQHF
>many|TRBJ1-2|TRBD1|TRBV7-9
TGTGCCAGCAGCTCACCTAGGGACAGGCCCAGCGAAGGCTATGGCTACACCTTC
CASSSPRDRPSEGYGYTF
>many|TRBJ1-6|-|TRBV6-2/TRBV6-3
TGTGCCAGCAGTCGTGCGGGTAATTCACCCCTCCACTTT
CASSRAGNSPLHF
>many|TRBJ1-1|-|TRBV12-3/TRBV12-4
TGTGCCAGCAGTCCCGAAGGGGCGAGGACTGAAGCTTTCTTT
CASSPEGARTEAFF
>few|TRBJ1-6|-|TRBV7-2
TGTGCCAGCAGCTTCAGGGCTAATTCACCCCTCCACTTT
CASSFRANSPLHF
>-|TRBJ2-7|-|TRBV6-5
TGTGCCAGCAGTTACTCAGGACAGCCTATTTACGAGCAGTACTTC
CASSYSGQPIYEQYF
>medium-sized|TRBJ2-1|-|TRBV29-1
TGCAGCGTCGGACAGAACAATGAGCAGTTCTTC
CSVGQNNEQFF
>many|TRBJ2-1|-|TRBV5-1
TGCGCCAGCAGCTGGATGGGGACATCATCCAATGAGCAGTTCTTC
CASSWMGTSSNEQFF
>many|TRBJ1-3|-|TRBV12-3/TRBV12-4
TGTGCCAGCAGTTTAAGGGGCTCTGGAAACACCATATATTTT
CASSLRGSGNTIYF
>few|TRBJ1-5|-|TRBV7-8
TGTGCCAGCAGCCCCCGACTCGGGGATAGCAATCAGCCCCAGCATTTT
CASSPRLGDSNQPQHF
>many|TRBJ2-7|TRBD2|TRBV5-1
TGCGCCAGCAGCATGACTAGCGGGAGGGCCTCCTACGAGCAGTACTTC
CASSMTSGRASYEQYF
>many|TRBJ1-2|TRBD1|TRBV25-1
TGTGCCAGCAGTACCGGGACAGCTATCGCGGGAGGCTACACCTTC
CASSTGTAIAGGYTF
>-|TRBJ2-7|-|TRBV5-1
TGCGCCAGCAGCCAAACCGGGTACGAGCAGTACTTC
CASSQTGYEQYF
>few|TRBJ2-1|-|TRBV27
TGTGCCAGCAGTTTAGCTAGGGGCTACAATGAGCAGTTCTTC
CASSLARGYNEQFF
>many|TRBJ1-2|-|TRBV7-2
TGTGCCAGCAGCCCAAGGAATCTGGGTACAGACTATGGCTACACCTTC
CASSPRNLGTDYGYTF
>many|TRBJ1-2|TRBD1|TRBV20-1
TGCAGTGCCCGATCCTGGGACAGGGGGGGAGGCTACACCTTC
CSARSWDRGGGYTF
>many|TRBJ2-5|TRBD2|TRBV6-4
TGTGCCAGCAGTGCTATCTCGCGACCCGGGACTAGCGAAAAAGAGACCCAGTACTTC
CASSAISRPGTSEKETQYF
>many|TRBJ2-2|TRBD1|TRBV28
TGTGCCAGCCAAGGCGGGACAGGGTCTACAGGGACCGGGGAGCTGTTTTTT
CASQGGTGSTGTGELFF
>few|TRBJ1-2|TRBD1|TRBV7-9
TGTGCCAGCAGCCAGACAGGGGGCTCGGATGGCTACACCTTC
CASSQTGGSDGYTF
>many|TRBJ2-1|TRBD2|TRBV7-2
TGTGCCAGCAGCTTGAATAGAGGCGGGAGGGGCAATGAGCAGTTCTTC
CASSLNRGGRGNEQFF
>-|TRBJ1-2|-|TRBV20-1
TGCAGTGCTCCTTTTTGGGGCTACACCTTC
CSAPFWGYTF
>few|TRBJ2-3|TRBD2|TRBV5-6
TGTGCCAGCAGCTTGCTGATCCTAGCGGTTGATACGCAGTATTTT
CASSLLILAVDTQYF
>many|TRBJ1-5|-|TRBV19
TGTGCCAGTAGAAGGATCCCTCAGCCCCAGCATTTT
CASRRIPQPQHF
>many|TRBJ2-7|TRBD1|TRBV12-5
TGTGCTAGTGGTGCACCGGGACAGGGTCAATCCTACGAGCAGTACTTC
CASGAPGQGQSYEQYF
>many|TRBJ1-1|-|TRBV7-2
TGTGCCAGCAGCTTATGGGGGTCAGGGGCTGAAGCTTTCTTT
CASSLWGSGAEAFF
>-|TRBJ2-5|-|TRBV7-2
TGTGCCAGCAGCCGGGACGGACGGTACCAAGAGACCCAGTACTTC
CASSRDGRYQETQYF
>few|TRBJ2-5|TRBD1|TRBV12-5
TGTGCTAGTGGTTTCCTCACAGGGGGCGGTGAGACCCAGTACTTC
CASGFLTGGGETQYF
>many|TRBJ2-5|TRBD1|TRBV7-2
TGTGCCAGCAGCCGGGACAGGCAAGAGACCCAGTACTTC
CASSRDRQETQYF
>-|TRBJ1-1|-|TRBV5-1
TGCGCCAGCAGTGGAGGCTCGAACACTGAAGCTTTCTTT
CASSGGSNTEAFF
>few|TRBJ2-3|TRBD1|TRBV20-1
TGCAGTGCTACCGTCAGGGGGCCTACCACAGATACGCAGTATTTT
CSATVRGPTTDTQYF
>few|TRBJ2-5|-|TRBV3-1
TGTGCCAGCAGCCTCCCTTGGGGACTGGAACAAGAGACCCAGTACTTC
CASSLPWGLEQETQYF
>few|TRBJ1-6|-|TRBV5-6
TGTGCCAGCAGCGCTGGGACGTCGACACCCCTCCACTTT
CASSAGTSTPLHF
>-|TRBJ1-6|-|TRBV20-1
TGCAGTGCTAGAGATCACAGGGCCAAAAACAATTCACCCCTCCACTTT
CSARDHRAKNNSPLHF
>many|TRBJ2-2|TRBD2|TRBV7-2
TGTGCCAGCAGCGCTCCGGGACTAGCGGGAGCGGATTCCGGGGAGCTGTTTTTT
CASSAPGLAGADSGELFF
>-|TRBJ1-1|TRBD1|TRBV6-5
TGTGCCAGCAGTTCCCCGACAGGGGCTGAAGCTTTCTTT
CASSSPTGAEAFF
>-|TRBJ2-3|-|TRBV30
TGTGCCTGGAGTGTTATCAAAGATACGCAGTATTTT
CAWSVIKDTQYF
>many|TRBJ2-1|-|TRBV7-2
TGTGCCAGCAGCTATGACGGAGACAATGAGCAGTTCTTC
CASSYDGDNEQFF
>many|TRBJ2-7|-|TRBV5-4
TGTGCCAGCAGCTTGGGACAGTCTAGCGAGCAGTACTTC
CASSLGQSSEQYF
>-|TRBJ1-3|-|TRBV6-6
TGTGCCAGCACCACCTCCCTCGGGGAGAGCACTGGAAACACCATATATTTT
CASTTSLGESTGNTIYF
>few|TRBJ2-6|-|TRBV2
TGTGCCAGCAGTGATTGGAGCTCTGGGGCCAACGTCCTGACTTTC
CASSDWSSGANVLTF
>many|TRBJ1-3|-|TRBV11-2
TGTGCCAGCAGCTTAATAAACACCATATATTTT
CASSLINTIYF
>many|TRBJ1-6|TRBD1|TRBV7-2
TGTGCCAGCAGGGAAGGGGGCATAAGACGGTCACCCCTCCACTTT
CASREGGIRRSPLHF
>many|TRBJ2-7|-|TRBV7-2
TGTGCCAGCAGGGGGAGAGGGGTCCTCGTCAGCGAGCAGTACTTC
CASRGRGVLVSEQYF
>few|TRBJ2-3|-|TRBV6-2/TRBV6-3
TGTGCCAGCAGTTACACCTTTGATAGCGGACACACAGATACGCAGTATTTT
CASSYTFDSGHTDTQYF
>-|TRBJ2-5|TRBD1|TRBV23-1
TGCGCCAGCAGTCAAGGGACAGGGAGCCAAGAGACCCAGTACTTC
CASSQGTGSQETQYF
>few|TRBJ1-4|-|TRBV6-5
TGTGCCAGCAGGGGGTCGGGAAAACTGTTTTTT
CASRGSGKLFF
>many|TRBJ1-4|TRBD1|TRBV18
TGTGCCAGCTCACCGCAGGGGGCGACAACTAATGAAAAACTGTTTTTT
CASSPQGATTNEKLFF
>many|TRBJ2-5|-|TRBV7-2
TGTGCCAGCAGCCCTATCTCAGGGAGACCCGCCCCGACCCAGTACTTC
CASSPISGRPAPTQYF
>-|TRBJ1-1|-|TRBV27
TGTGCCAGCAGTTTGGGCGGGGGATTGGACACTGAAGCTTTCTTT
CASSLGGGLDTEAFF
>many|TRBJ2-2|-|TRBV14
TGTGCCAGCAGCCGGGACGGATATACCGGGGAGCTGTTTTTT
CASSRDGYTGELFF
>many|TRBJ2-7|-|TRBV19
TGTGCCAGTAGTATTGGGATTGGGGAATTCTACGAGCAGTACTTC
CASSIGIGEFYEQYF
>many|TRBJ2-5|TRBD2|TRBV7-2
TGTGCCAGCAGTCCCCTAGCGGGAGCGCAAGAGACCCAGTACTTC
CASSPLAGAQETQYF
>-|TRBJ1-6|-|TRBV4-3
TGCGCCAGCAGCCCAAGGTCCCCAGGGACAAGTTCACCCCTCCACTTT
CASSPRSPGTSSPLHF
>few|TRBJ1-2|-|TRBV28
TGTGCCAGCAAAAAAGGGGTTTCTGGCTACACCTTC
CASKKGVSGYTF
>many|TRBJ1-4|TRBD1|TRBV7-2
TGTGCCAGCAGCTTCACAGGGGGGGAAAAACTGTTTTTT
CASSFTGGEKLFF
>few|TRBJ1-3|-|TRBV5-5
TGTGCCAGCAGCTTGGGGGGGAAGCCTGGAAACACCATATATTTT
CASSLGGKPGNTIYF